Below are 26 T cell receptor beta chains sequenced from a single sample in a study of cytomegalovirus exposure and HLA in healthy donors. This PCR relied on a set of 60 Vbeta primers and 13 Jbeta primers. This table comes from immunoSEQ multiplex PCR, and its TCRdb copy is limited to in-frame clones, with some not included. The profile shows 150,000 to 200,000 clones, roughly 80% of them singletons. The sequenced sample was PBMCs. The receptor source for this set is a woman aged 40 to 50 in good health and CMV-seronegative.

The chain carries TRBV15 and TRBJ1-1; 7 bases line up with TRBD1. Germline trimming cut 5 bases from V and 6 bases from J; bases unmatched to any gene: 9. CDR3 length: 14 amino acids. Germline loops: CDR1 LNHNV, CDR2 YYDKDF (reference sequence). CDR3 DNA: TGTGCCACCAGCCCAAATCCAGACAGGGCTGAAGCTTTCTTT. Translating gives CATSPNPDRAEAFF.

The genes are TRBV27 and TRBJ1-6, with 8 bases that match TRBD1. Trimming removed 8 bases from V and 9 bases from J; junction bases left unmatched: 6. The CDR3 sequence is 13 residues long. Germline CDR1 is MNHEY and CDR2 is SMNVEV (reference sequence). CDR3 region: CASQGARVSPLHF. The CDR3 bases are TGTGCCAGCCAGGGGGCGCGCGTTTCACCCCTCCACTTT.

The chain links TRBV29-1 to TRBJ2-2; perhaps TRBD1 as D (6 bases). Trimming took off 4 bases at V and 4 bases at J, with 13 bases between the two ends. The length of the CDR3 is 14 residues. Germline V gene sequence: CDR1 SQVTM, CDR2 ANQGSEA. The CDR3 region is CSVGQVYPTGELFF. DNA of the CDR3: TGCAGCGTTGGACAGGTTTACCCCACCGGGGAGCTGTTTTTT.

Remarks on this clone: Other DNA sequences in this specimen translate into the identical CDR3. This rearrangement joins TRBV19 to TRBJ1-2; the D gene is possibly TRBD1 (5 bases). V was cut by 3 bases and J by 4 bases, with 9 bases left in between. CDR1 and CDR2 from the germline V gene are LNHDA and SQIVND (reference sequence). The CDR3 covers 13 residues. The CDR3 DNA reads TGTGCCAGTAGTATCCGGCAGGGCTATGGCTACACCTTC. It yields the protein CASSIRQGYGYTF.

Here the CDR3 DNA reads TGTGCCAGCAGTGGCGAACAGGGGATGGACGAAAAACTGTTTTTT. Translation gives CASSGEQGMDEKLFF. The V and J genes are TRBV28 and TRBJ1-4; 7 bases line up with TRBD1. The CDR3 runs to 15 residues. The germline V gene encodes CDR1 MDHEN and CDR2 SYDVKM. J gave up 8 bases and V 5 bases, and 11 bases lay outside the gene matches.

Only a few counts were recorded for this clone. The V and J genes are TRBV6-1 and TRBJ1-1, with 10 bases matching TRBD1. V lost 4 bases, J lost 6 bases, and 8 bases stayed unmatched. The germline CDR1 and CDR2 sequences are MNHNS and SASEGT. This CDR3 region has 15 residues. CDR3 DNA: TGTGCCAGCAGTGCCAGGCCCGGACAGGGGGCTGAAGCTTTCTTT. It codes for CASSARPGQGAEAFF.

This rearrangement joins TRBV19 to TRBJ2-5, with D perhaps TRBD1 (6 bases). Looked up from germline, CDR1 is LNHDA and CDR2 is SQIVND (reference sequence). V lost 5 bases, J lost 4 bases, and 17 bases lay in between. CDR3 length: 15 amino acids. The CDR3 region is CASSRTALNPETQYF. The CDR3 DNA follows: TGTGCCAGTAGTCGGACAGCACTTAATCCAGAGACCCAGTACTTC. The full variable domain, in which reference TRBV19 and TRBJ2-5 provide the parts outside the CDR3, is DGGITQSPKYLFRKEGQNVTLSCEQNLNHDAMYWYRQDPGQGLRLIYYSQIVNDFQKGDIAEGYSVSREKKESFPLTVTSAQKNPTAFYLCASSRTALNPETQYFGPGTRLLVL.

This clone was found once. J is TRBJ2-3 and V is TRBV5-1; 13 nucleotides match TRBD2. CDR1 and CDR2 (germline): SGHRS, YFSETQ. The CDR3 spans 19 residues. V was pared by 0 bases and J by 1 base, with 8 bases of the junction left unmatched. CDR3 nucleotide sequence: TGCGCCAGCAGCTTGGGACTAGCGGGGGGACTAAGGGGCACAGATACGCAGTATTTT. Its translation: CASSLGLAGGLRGTDTQYF.

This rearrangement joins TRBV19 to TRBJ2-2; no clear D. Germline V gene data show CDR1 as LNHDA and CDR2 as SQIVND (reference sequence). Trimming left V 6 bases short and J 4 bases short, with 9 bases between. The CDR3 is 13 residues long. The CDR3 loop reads CASSRHLTGELFF. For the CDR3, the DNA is TGTGCCAGTAGCCGACATCTCACCGGGGAGCTGTTTTTT. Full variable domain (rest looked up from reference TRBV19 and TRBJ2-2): DGGITQSPKYLFRKEGQNVTLSCEQNLNHDAMYWYRQDPGQGLRLIYYSQIVNDFQKGDIAEGYSVSREKKESFPLTVTSAQKNPTAFYLCASSRHLTGELFFGEGSRLTVL.

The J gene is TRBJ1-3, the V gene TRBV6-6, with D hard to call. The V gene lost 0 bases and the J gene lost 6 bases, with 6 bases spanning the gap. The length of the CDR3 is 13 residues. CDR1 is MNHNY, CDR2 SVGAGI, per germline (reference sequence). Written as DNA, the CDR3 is TGTGCCAGCAGTTACTCTGGACTAAACACCATATATTTT. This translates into CASSYSGLNTIYF.

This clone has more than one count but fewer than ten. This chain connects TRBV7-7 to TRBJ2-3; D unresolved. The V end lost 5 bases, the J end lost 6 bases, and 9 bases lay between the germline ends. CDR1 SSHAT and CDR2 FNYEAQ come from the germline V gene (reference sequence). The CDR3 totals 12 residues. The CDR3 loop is CASSRDGDTQYF. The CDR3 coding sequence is TGTGCCAGCAGCCGAGACGGGGATACGCAGTATTTT. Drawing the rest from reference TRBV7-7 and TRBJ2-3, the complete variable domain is GAGVSQSPRYKVTKRGQDVTLRCDPISSHATLYWYQQALGQGPEFLTYFNYEAQPDKSGLPSDRFSAERPEGSISTLTIQRTEQRDSAMYRCASSRDGDTQYFGPGTRLTVL.

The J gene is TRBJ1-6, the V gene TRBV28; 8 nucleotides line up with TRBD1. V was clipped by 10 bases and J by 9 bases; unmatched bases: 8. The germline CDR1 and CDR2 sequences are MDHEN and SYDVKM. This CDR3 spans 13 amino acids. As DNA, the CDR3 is TGTGCCATCAACCAGGGGGCCCTTTCACCCCTCCACTTT. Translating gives CAINQGALSPLHF.

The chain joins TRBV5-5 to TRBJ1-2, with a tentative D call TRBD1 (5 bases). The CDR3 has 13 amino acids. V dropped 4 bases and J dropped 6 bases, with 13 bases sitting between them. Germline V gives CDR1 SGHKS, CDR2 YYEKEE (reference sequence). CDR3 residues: CASSADSRDGYTF. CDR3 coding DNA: TGTGCCAGCAGCGCAGACAGCCGAGATGGCTACACCTTC.

The CDR3 coding sequence is TGTGCCAGCAGCTCATTCGGGACTAGCGATCGGGTGGGCACAGATACGCAGTATTTT. This encodes CASSSFGTSDRVGTDTQYF. The V gene is TRBV7-9, the J gene TRBJ2-3; 10 bases are a match to TRBD2. Germline CDR1 SEHNR, CDR2 FQNEAQ (reference sequence). This CDR3 spans 19 amino acids. Trimming took 4 bases from V and 1 from J; bases not matched to a gene: 14.

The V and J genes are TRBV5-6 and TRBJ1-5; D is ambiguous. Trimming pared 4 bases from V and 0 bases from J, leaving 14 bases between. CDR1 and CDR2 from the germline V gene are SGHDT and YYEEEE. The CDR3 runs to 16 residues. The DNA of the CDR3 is TGTGCCAGCAGCGTCTCCGGGGTCTATAGCAATCAGCCCCAGCATTTT. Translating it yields CASSVSGVYSNQPQHF. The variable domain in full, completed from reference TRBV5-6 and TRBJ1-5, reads DAGVTQSPTHLIKTRGQQVTLRCSPKSGHDTVSWYQQALGQGPQFIFQYYEEEERQRGNFPDRFSGHQFPNYSSELNVNALLLGDSALYLCASSVSGVYSNQPQHFGDGTRLSIL.

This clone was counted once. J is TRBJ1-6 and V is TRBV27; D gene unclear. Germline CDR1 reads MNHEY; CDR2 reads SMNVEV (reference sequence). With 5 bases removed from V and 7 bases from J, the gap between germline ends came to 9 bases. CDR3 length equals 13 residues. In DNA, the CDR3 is TGTGCCAGCAGTCACGAGGGAAATTCACCCCTCCACTTT. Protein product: CASSHEGNSPLHF.

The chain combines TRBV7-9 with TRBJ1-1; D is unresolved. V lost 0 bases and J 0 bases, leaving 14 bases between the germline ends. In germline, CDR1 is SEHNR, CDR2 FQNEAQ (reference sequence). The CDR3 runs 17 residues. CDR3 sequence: CASSLALQSNLNTEAFF. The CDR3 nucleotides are TGTGCCAGCAGCTTAGCACTCCAATCAAACCTGAACACTGAAGCTTTCTTT.

The CDR3 DNA reads TGTGCCAGCAGCTTCCCGACAGGGACTTTGAATGGCTACACCTTC. This codes for CASSFPTGTLNGYTF. The chain carries TRBV5-4 and TRBJ1-2; 7 bases line up with TRBD1. Germline assignment: CDR1 SGHNT and CDR2 YYREEE (reference sequence). There are 15 residues in the CDR3. V gave up 2 bases and J gave up 6 bases; unmatched junction bases: 10.

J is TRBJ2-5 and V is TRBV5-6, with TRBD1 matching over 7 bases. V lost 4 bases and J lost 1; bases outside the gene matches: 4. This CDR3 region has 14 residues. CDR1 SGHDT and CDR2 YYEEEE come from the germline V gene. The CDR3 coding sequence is TGTGCCAGCAGCGGAACAGGGGTCCAAGAGACCCAGTACTTC. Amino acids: CASSGTGVQETQYF.

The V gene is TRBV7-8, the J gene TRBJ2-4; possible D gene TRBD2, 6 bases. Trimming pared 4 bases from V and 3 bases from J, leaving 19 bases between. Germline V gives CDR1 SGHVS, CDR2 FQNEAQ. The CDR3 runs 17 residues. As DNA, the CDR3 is TGTGCCAGCAGCTGGACATTTTTGGGGGGTAGCAAAAACATTCAGTACTTC. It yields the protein CASSWTFLGGSKNIQYF.

CDR3 nucleotides: TGTGCCAGCAGCTTGGACAGGGGAGGAGCTGAAGCTTTCTTT. Its translation is CASSLDRGGAEAFF. The chain links TRBV5-4 to TRBJ1-1, with 7 bases aligning to TRBD1. The CDR3 contains 14 residues. Germline CDR1 and CDR2: SGHNT and YYREEE (reference sequence). The V and J ends lost 0 bases and 6 bases, in that order; junction bases with no gene match: 5. The full variable domain, its missing parts supplied by reference TRBV5-4 and TRBJ1-1, is ETGVTQSPTHLIKTRGQQVTLRCSSQSGHNTVSWYQQALGQGPQFIFQYYREEENGRGNFPPRFSGLQFPNYSSELNVNALELDDSALYLCASSLDRGGAEAFFGQGTRLTVV.

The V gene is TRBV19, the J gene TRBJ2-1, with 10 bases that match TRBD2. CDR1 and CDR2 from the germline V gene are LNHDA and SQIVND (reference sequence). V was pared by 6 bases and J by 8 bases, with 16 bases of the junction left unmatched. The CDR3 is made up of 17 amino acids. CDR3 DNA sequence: TGTGCCAGTAGCCCTCGCACTCTAGCGGGGGTTACCGATGAGCAGTTCTTC. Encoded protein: CASSPRTLAGVTDEQFF.

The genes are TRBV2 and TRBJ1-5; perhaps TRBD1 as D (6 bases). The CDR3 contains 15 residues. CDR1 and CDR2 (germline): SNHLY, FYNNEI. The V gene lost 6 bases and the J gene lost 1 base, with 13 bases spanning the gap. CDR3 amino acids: CASSTQGLSNQPQHF. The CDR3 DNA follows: TGTGCCAGCAGCACACAGGGATTAAGCAATCAGCCCCAGCATTTT.

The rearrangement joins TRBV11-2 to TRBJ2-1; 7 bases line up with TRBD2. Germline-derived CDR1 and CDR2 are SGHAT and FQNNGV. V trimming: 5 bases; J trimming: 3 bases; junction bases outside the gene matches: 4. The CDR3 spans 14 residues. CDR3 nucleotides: TGTGCCAGCAGCCGGACTAGTTACTACAATGAGCAGTTCTTC. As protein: CASSRTSYYNEQFF.

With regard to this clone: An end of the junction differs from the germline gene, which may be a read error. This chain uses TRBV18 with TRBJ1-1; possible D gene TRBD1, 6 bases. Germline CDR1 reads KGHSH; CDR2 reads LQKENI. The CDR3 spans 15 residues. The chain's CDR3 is CASSPGVGGWTEASF. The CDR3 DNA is TGTGCCAGCTCACCCGGGGTAGGGGGATGGACTGAAGCTTCCTTT.

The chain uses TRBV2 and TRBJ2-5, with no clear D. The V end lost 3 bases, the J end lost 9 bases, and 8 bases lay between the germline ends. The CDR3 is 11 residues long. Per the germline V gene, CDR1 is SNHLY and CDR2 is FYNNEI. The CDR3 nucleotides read TGTGCCAGCAGTGAGTGGCCGTCCCAGTACTTC. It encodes CASSEWPSQYF.